This TCR beta chain was sequenced for a study of blood T cell repertoires in COVID-19. Study-level information: Material from acute and convalescent COVID-19 was sourced from the United States, Italy and Spain. T cells, B-cell-depleted T cells, or PBMCs supplied cDNA or gDNA.

This CDR3 has 16 residues. Germline lookup yields CDR1 SGHVS and CDR2 FQNEAQ. V was pared by 5 bases and J by 8 bases, with 16 bases of the junction left unmatched. Authors' analysis steps: Amplification of reference gene primers was used by the study to estimate nucleated cell counts. Assay used: immunoSEQ multiplex PCR; TCRdb lists only in-frame clones, some missing. V, J and clone size reflect that table, while D and trimming were determined from the DNA. The sample shows 70,000 to 85,000 clones, about 82% of them seen only once. The chain uses TRBV7-8 and TRBJ1-2; 8 bases agree with TRBD1. The source material was peripheral blood. The sequence derives from an elderly woman with acute or convalescent COVID-19. CDR3 amino acids: CASSPVMVTGGWGYTF. The CDR3, as DNA: TGTGCCAGCAGCCCAGTTATGGTTACAGGGGGTTGGGGCTACACCTTC. Full variable domain (rest looked up from reference TRBV7-8 and TRBJ1-2): GAGVSQSPRYKVAKRGQDVALRCDPISGHVSLFWYQQALGQGPEFLTYFQNEAQLDKSGLPSDRFFAERPEGSVSTLKIQRTQQEDSAVYLCASSPVMVTGGWGYTFGSGTRLTVV.